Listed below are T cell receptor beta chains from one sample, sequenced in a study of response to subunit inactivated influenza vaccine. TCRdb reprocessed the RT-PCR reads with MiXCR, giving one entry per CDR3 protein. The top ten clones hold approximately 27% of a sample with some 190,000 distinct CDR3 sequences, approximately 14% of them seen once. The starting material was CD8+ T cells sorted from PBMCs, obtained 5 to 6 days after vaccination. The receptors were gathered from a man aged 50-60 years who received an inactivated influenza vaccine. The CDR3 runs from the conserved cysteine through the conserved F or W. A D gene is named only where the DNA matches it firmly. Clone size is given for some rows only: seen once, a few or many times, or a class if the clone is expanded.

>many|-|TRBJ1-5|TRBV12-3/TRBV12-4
CASSLANQPQHF
TGTGCCAGCAGCCTAGCAAATCAGCCCCAGCATTTT
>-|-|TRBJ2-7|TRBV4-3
CASSQDRSLGATYEQYF
TGCGCCAGCAGCCAAGATCGCTCCTTAGGGGCCACCTACGAGCAGTACTTC
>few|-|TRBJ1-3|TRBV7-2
CASSFGVNTIYF
TGTGCCAGCAGCTTTGGTGTTAACACCATATATTTT
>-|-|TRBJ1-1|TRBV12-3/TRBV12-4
CASSLDGRTGLNTEAFF
TGTGCCAGCAGTTTAGACGGTAGAACAGGTTTGAACACTGAAGCTTTCTTT
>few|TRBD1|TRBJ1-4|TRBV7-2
CASSLWTGLNEKLFF
TGTGCCAGCAGCTTATGGACAGGCCTGAATGAAAAACTGTTTTTT
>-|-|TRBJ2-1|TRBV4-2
CASSQGKWNNEQFF
TGTGCCAGCAGCCAAGGGAAATGGAACAATGAGCAGTTCTTC
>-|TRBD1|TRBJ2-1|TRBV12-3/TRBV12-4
CASSKSGTGNEQFF
TGTGCCAGCAGTAAGTCCGGGACAGGGAATGAGCAGTTCTTC
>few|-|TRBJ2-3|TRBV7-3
CASSLGQGNTDTQYF
TGTGCCAGCAGCCTGGGTCAGGGGAACACAGATACGCAGTATTTT
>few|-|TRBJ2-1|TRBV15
CATSREAHYNEQFF
TGTGCCACCAGCAGAGAGGCCCACTACAATGAGCAGTTCTTC
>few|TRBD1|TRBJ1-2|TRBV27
CASSLSGGHYGYTF
TGTGCCAGCAGTTTATCAGGGGGCCACTATGGCTACACCTTC
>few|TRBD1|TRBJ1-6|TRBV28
CASSSLGRTGDSPLHF
TGTGCCAGCAGCTCCCTGGGGCGGACAGGAGATTCACCCCTCCACTTT
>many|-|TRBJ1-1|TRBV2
CASSEGPTGLEAFF
TGTGCCAGCAGTGAGGGACCAACAGGACTTGAAGCTTTCTTT
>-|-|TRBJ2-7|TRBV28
CASSPRGYEQYF
TGTGCCAGCAGCCCTCGGGGATACGAGCAGTACTTC
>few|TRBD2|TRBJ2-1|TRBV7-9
CASSFGLAGLNEQFF
TGTGCCAGCAGCTTCGGACTAGCGGGACTGAATGAGCAGTTCTTC
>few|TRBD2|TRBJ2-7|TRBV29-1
CSVVLAGGSYEQYF
TGCAGCGTAGTATTAGCGGGAGGGTCCTACGAGCAGTACTTC
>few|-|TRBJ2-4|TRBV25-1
CASPKHIQYF
TGTGCCAGCCCAAAACACATTCAGTACTTC
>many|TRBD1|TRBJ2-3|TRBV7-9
CASSHIAGQAFSEGTDTQYF
TGTGCCAGCAGCCATATTGCGGGACAGGCTTTTTCCGAGGGCACAGATACGCAGTATTTT
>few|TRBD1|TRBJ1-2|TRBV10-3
CAISDQRTGGGYTF
TGTGCCATCAGTGATCAGCGTACAGGGGGCGGCTACACCTTC
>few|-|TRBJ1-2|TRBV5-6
CASSLEPDRHYGYTF
TGTGCCAGCAGCTTGGAGCCCGACAGACACTATGGCTACACCTTC
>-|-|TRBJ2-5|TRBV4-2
CASSQEWRPETQYF
TGTGCCAGCAGCCAAGAGTGGAGGCCAGAGACCCAGTACTTC
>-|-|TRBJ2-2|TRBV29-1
CSVEDRGLPNTGELFF
TGCAGCGTTGAAGATAGAGGGCTCCCGAACACCGGGGAGCTGTTTTTT
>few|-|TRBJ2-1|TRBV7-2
CASSLMGAGEQFF
TGTGCCAGCAGCTTAATGGGGGCAGGAGAGCAGTTCTTC
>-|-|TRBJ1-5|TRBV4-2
CASSQPDGPNQPQHF
TGTGCCAGCAGCCAGCCCGACGGCCCAAATCAGCCCCAGCATTTT
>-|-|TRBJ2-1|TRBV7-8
CASSLGQVNEQFF
TGTGCCAGCAGCTTAGGACAGGTCAATGAGCAGTTCTTC
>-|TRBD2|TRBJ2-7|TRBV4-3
CASSQDHASGRAYEQYF
TGCGCCAGCAGCCAAGATCATGCTAGCGGGAGGGCCTACGAGCAGTACTTC
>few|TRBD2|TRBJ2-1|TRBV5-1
CASSLAAGGEQFF
TGCGCCAGCAGCTTGGCCGCGGGGGGTGAGCAGTTCTTC
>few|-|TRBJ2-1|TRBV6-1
CASSPEEYSYNEQFF
TGTGCCAGCAGCCCTGAGGAGTACTCCTACAATGAGCAGTTCTTC
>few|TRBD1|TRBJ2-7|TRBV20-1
CSARADRVHEQYF
TGCAGTGCTAGAGCGGACAGGGTCCACGAGCAGTACTTC
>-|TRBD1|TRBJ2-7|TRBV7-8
CASRSGQGAFYEQYF
TGTGCCAGCAGGTCTGGGCAGGGGGCATTCTACGAGCAGTACTTC
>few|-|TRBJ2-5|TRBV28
CASSGEQETQYF
TGTGCCAGCAGTGGGGAGCAAGAGACCCAGTACTTC
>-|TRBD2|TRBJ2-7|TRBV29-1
CSVEGAPGLAPYEQYF
TGCAGCGTTGAAGGGGCTCCGGGACTAGCGCCGTACGAGCAGTACTTC
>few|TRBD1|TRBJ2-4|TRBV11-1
CASSPWTGEGDIQYF
TGTGCCAGCAGCCCATGGACAGGGGAGGGGGACATTCAGTACTTC
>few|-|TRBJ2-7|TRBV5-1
CASSLAQATGSYEQYF
TGCGCCAGCAGCTTGGCACAGGCCACTGGCTCCTACGAGCAGTACTTC
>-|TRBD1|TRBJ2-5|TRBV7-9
CASSTGNRGETQYF
TGTGCCAGCAGCACCGGAAACAGGGGGGAGACCCAGTACTTC
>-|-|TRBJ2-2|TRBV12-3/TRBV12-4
CASSLLARGTGELFF
TGTGCCAGCAGCCTACTAGCCCGAGGCACCGGGGAGCTGTTTTTT
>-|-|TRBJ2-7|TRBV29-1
CSDEEGGIYEQYF
TGCAGCGACGAGGAGGGGGGAATCTACGAGCAGTACTTC
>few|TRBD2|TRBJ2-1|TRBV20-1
CSAGSGLGPYNEQFF
TGCAGTGCTGGATCGGGACTAGGGCCCTACAATGAGCAGTTCTTC
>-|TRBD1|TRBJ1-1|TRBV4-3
CASSQGTGDLKAFF
TGCGCCAGCAGCCAAGGGACAGGGGATTTGAAAGCTTTCTTT
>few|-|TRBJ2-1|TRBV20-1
CSAGTLTGVYNEQFF
TGCAGTGCTGGGACGCTAACGGGGGTCTACAATGAGCAGTTCTTC
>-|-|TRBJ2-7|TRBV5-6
CASSSGPSGEQYF
TGTGCCAGCAGCTCGGGACCCTCCGGCGAGCAGTACTTC
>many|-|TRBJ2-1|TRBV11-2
CASSLDRVQGFF
TGTGCCAGCAGCTTAGATAGGGTGCAGGGGTTCTTC
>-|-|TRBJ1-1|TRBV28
CASSLGLRTEAFF
TGTGCCAGCAGTTTGGGGCTCAGGACTGAAGCTTTCTTT
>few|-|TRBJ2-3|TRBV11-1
CASSSLTMKVDTQYF
TGTGCCAGCAGCTCCTTGACAATGAAGGTAGATACGCAGTATTTT
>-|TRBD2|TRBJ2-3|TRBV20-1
CSAKLALAGHPYTDTQYF
TGCAGTGCTAAGTTAGCACTAGCGGGGCACCCGTACACAGATACGCAGTATTTT
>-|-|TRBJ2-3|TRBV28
CASSFPGAADTQYF
TGTGCCAGCAGTTTTCCGGGGGCCGCAGATACGCAGTATTTT
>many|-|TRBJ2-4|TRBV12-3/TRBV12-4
CASSFGRGAKNIQYF
TGTGCCAGCAGTTTCGGCAGGGGAGCCAAAAACATTCAGTACTTC
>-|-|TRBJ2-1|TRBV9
CASSVDRGSGNEQFF
TGTGCCAGCAGCGTAGATCGTGGGAGTGGCAATGAGCAGTTCTTC
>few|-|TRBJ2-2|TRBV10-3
CAISDGGLSGELFF
TGTGCCATCAGTGATGGGGGACTCTCCGGGGAGCTGTTTTTT
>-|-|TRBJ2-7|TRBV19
CASSIYFGTSIHEQYF
TGTGCCAGTAGTATATATTTCGGAACTTCAATACACGAGCAGTACTTC
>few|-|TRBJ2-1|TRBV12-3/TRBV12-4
CASSIQKIEQFF
TGTGCCAGCAGTATACAAAAGATTGAGCAGTTCTTC